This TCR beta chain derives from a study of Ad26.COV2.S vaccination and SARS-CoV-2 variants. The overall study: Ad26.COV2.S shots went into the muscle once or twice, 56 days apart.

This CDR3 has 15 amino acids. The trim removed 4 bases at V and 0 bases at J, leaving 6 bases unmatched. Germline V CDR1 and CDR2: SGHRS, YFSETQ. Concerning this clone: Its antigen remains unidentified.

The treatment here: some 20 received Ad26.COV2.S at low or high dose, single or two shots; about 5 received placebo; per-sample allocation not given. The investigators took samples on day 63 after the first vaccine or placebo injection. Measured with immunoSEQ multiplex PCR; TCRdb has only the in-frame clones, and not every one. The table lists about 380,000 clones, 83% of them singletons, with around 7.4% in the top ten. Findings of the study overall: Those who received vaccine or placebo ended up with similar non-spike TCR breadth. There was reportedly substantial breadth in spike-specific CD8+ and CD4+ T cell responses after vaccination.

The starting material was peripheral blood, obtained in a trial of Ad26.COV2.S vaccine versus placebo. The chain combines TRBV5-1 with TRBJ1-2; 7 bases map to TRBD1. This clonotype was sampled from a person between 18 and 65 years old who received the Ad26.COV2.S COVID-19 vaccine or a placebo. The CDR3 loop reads CASSTTGETNYGYTF. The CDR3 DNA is TGCGCCAGCAGCACCACAGGGGAGACTAACTATGGCTACACCTTC.